Below, 17 T cell receptor beta chains from the same sample are listed, as sequenced in a study of T cell responses to AZD1222 COVID-19 vaccine (dated by TCRdb to about 2021). The time point label, as the study defines it: baseline before first vaccination. The method behind the library was the immunoSEQ multiplex PCR assay. TCRdb re-hosts the immuneACCESS table, in-frame sequences only. Its copies lack some clones; in the studies checked, an unresolved V gene accounts for under half of them, and the cause for the rest is not known. This sample lists about 120,000 clones; 88% were detected once. The ten largest make up 8% to 10% of the sample. The source was peripheral blood, collected on day 0 of AZD1222 vaccination. These TCRs come from an adult in good health.

This clone was seen just once. The chain uses TRBV11-2 and TRBJ2-1, with D unclear. Trimming stripped 1 base from V and 3 bases from J, with 4 bases between. The CDR3 is 13 residues long. Germline CDR1 reads SGHAT; CDR2 reads FQNNGV. DNA of the CDR3: TGTGCCAGCAGCTTAGTCCTCTACAATGAGCAGTTCTTC. Amino acids: CASSLVLYNEQFF. The variable domain in full, completed from reference TRBV11-2 and TRBJ2-1, reads EAGVAQSPRYKIIEKRQSVAFWCNPISGHATLYWYQQILGQGPKLLIQFQNNGVVDDSQLPKDRFSAERLKGVDSTLKIQPAKLEDSAVYLCASSLVLYNEQFFGPGTRLTVL.

The chain has TRBV5-1 and TRBJ2-3, with 10 positions matching TRBD1. J lost 1 base, V lost 4 bases, and 12 bases had no gene match. The length of the CDR3 is 18 residues. Germline V CDR1 and CDR2: SGHRS, YFSETQ. The CDR3 DNA follows: TGCGCCAGCAGCCAGACAGGGGGCGCAGGTGGAGGCACAGATACGCAGTATTTT. The encoded protein is CASSQTGGAGGGTDTQYF.

The CDR3 nucleotides read TGTGCCAGCAGTTACTCGAACCGCCATGGCTACACCTTC. The encoded protein is CASSYSNRHGYTF. The chain joins TRBV6-5 to TRBJ1-2; D remains unclear. The germline V gene encodes CDR1 MNHEY and CDR2 SVGAGI. This CDR3 has 13 residues. Trimming shortened V by 0 bases and J by 6 bases, and 8 bases separated the two germline ends.

The V gene is TRBV2, the J gene TRBJ1-2; D is possibly TRBD1 (6 bases). CDR1 and CDR2 from the germline V gene are SNHLY and FYNNEI. The CDR3 totals 12 residues. The V end lost 7 bases, the J end lost 7 bases, and 13 bases lay between the germline ends. CDR3 DNA sequence: TGTGCCAGCACCCAAGGCAGGGGTGGCTACACCTTC. Translated: CASTQGRGGYTF.

The chain combines TRBV19 with TRBJ1-6; tentatively, D is TRBD1 (5 bases). Trimming removed 2 bases at V and 5 bases at J, with 13 bases between. Germline V lookup: CDR1 LNHDA, CDR2 SQIVND (reference sequence). CDR3 length: 16 amino acids. This CDR3 is CASSINPGVNNSPLHF. DNA of the CDR3: TGTGCCAGTAGTATAAATCCGGGGGTCAATAATTCACCCCTCCACTTT. Full variable domain (remainder filled in from reference TRBV19 and TRBJ1-6): DGGITQSPKYLFRKEGQNVTLSCEQNLNHDAMYWYRQDPGQGLRLIYYSQIVNDFQKGDIAEGYSVSREKKESFPLTVTSAQKNPTAFYLCASSINPGVNNSPLHFGNGTRLTVT.

The CDR3 loop reads CASSSAFGNQPQHF. CDR3 nucleotide sequence: TGTGCCAGCAGCTCCGCCTTTGGCAATCAGCCCCAGCATTTT. This chain joins TRBV5-6 and TRBJ1-5, with D unresolved. The CDR3 has 14 amino acids. Germline loops: CDR1 SGHDT, CDR2 YYEEEE. The V end lost 3 bases, the J end lost 2 bases, and 9 bases lay between the germline ends.

This chain connects TRBV28 to TRBJ1-5, with 9 bases fitting TRBD1. V was pared by 5 bases and J by 9 bases, with 11 bases of the junction left unmatched. Germline V gives CDR1 MDHEN, CDR2 SYDVKM. This CDR3 has 15 amino acids. This CDR3 is CASSDPPGQGRPQHF. In DNA, the CDR3 is TGTGCCAGCAGTGACCCCCCGGGACAGGGAAGGCCCCAGCATTTT. Using reference TRBV28 and TRBJ1-5 for the parts outside the CDR3, the full variable domain is DVKVTQSSRYLVKRTGEKVFLECVQDMDHENMFWYRQDPGLGLRLIYFSYDVKMKEKGDIPEGYSVSREKKERFSLILESASTNQTSMYLCASSDPPGQGRPQHFGDGTRLSIL.

The chain uses TRBV21-1 and TRBJ2-7; no check of the table's D call, TRBD1, against the DNA was made. TRBV21-1 has pseudogene status. CDR3 size: 16 residues. The CDR3 DNA is TGTGCCAGCAGTGAGCCGGGCAGGGGCCCTAGGTACGAGCAGTACTTC. Its translation is CASSEPGRGPRYEQYF.

The rearrangement uses TRBV6-5 and TRBJ1-2; unclear D gene. The V end lost 4 bases, the J end lost 7 bases, and 13 bases lay between the germline ends. Germline V gene sequence: CDR1 MNHEY, CDR2 SVGAGI. CDR3 length: 13 residues. CDR3 region: CASSFGREFGYTF. The CDR3 nucleotides read TGTGCCAGCAGTTTCGGTCGGGAGTTTGGCTACACCTTC.

V gene TRBV27 combines with J gene TRBJ2-2, with D uncertain. This CDR3 has 15 amino acids. The germline CDR1 and CDR2 sequences are MNHEY and SMNVEV (reference sequence). Between the trimmed V and J ends, which lost 1 base and 2 bases, there was a span of 8 bases. The CDR3 nucleotides read TGTGCCAGCAGTTTATTCCAGGTCAACACCGGGGAGCTGTTTTTT. Translated, it gives CASSLFQVNTGELFF.

This chain connects TRBV25-1 to TRBJ1-2, with 10 positions matching TRBD1. CDR1 is MGHDK, CDR2 SYGVNS, per germline. With V trimmed by 7 bases and J by 6 bases, 5 bases remained unmatched. The CDR3 loop spans 13 amino acids. This CDR3 reads CASTDRGPDGYTF. CDR3 sequence (DNA): TGTGCCAGCACTGACAGGGGGCCGGATGGCTACACCTTC.

In its sample, this clone is hyperexpanded (1% or more). This chain connects TRBV7-7 to TRBJ2-7; TRBD1 aligns across 9 bases. The length of the CDR3 is 15 residues. CDR1 is SSHAT, CDR2 FNYEAQ, per germline (reference sequence). With V trimmed by 5 bases and J by 3 bases, 8 bases remained unmatched. In DNA, the CDR3 is TGTGCCAGCAGCCAGGGACAGGGCGGTTTCTACGAGCAGTACTTC. This sequence encodes CASSQGQGGFYEQYF.

This clone has only a few counts. The chain recombines TRBV7-8 with TRBJ1-5; perhaps TRBD1 as D (6 bases). The V gene's germline CDR1 is SGHVS and CDR2 FQNEAQ. The CDR3 runs 17 residues. The V gene lost 5 bases and the J gene lost 0 bases, with 17 bases spanning the gap. The CDR3 spells CASSQRAGGYSNQPQHF. The CDR3 nucleotides read TGTGCCAGCAGCCAGAGAGCGGGGGGCTATAGCAATCAGCCCCAGCATTTT. The full variable domain, with the rest looked up from reference TRBV7-8 and TRBJ1-5, is GAGVSQSPRYKVAKRGQDVALRCDPISGHVSLFWYQQALGQGPEFLTYFQNEAQLDKSGLPSDRFFAERPEGSVSTLKIQRTQQEDSAVYLCASSQRAGGYSNQPQHFGDGTRLSIL.

The chain carries TRBV4-1 and TRBJ1-5; TRBD1 aligns across 10 bases. Trimming cost V 2 bases and J 5 bases; bases outside gene matches: 6. There are 16 residues in the CDR3. The germline gives CDR1 MGHRA, CDR2 YSYEKL. The CDR3 bases are TGCGCCAGCAGCCAATCGGGACAGGGGAAGGATCAGCCCCAGCATTTT. It yields the protein CASSQSGQGKDQPQHF.

The rearrangement links TRBV6-2 or TRBV6-3 to TRBJ1-1, with a possible D match to TRBD1 (5 bases). Trimming shortened V by 2 bases and J by 4 bases, and 14 bases separated the two germline ends. The CDR3 consists of 15 residues. The germline V gene has CDR1 MNHEY and CDR2 SVGEGT. CDR3: CASSYVRGAGTEAFF. Written as DNA, the CDR3 is TGTGCCAGCAGTTACGTGAGGGGAGCGGGCACTGAAGCTTTCTTT.

This clone was seen a few times. The rearrangement joins TRBV3-1 (or the pseudogene TRBV3-2) to TRBJ1-6; D is undetermined. Trimming cost V 4 bases and J 9 bases, with 7 bases left between them. The germline V gene encodes CDR1 LGHDT and CDR2 YNNKEL (reference sequence). This CDR3 is built from 12 residues. This CDR3 is CASSRAGSPLHF. The CDR3 region has the DNA TGTGCCAGCAGCCGAGCTGGTTCACCCCTCCACTTT.

V gene TRBV7-9 combines with J gene TRBJ2-2, with a weak D call TRBD1 (5 bases). Germline loops: CDR1 SEHNR, CDR2 FQNEAQ (reference sequence). The CDR3 length is 16 residues. V was cut by 2 bases and J by 3 bases, with 13 bases left in between. In nucleotides, the CDR3 is TGTGCCAGCAGCTTATCTGGCAGGGTGGACACCGGGGAGCTGTTTTTT. This sequence encodes CASSLSGRVDTGELFF.